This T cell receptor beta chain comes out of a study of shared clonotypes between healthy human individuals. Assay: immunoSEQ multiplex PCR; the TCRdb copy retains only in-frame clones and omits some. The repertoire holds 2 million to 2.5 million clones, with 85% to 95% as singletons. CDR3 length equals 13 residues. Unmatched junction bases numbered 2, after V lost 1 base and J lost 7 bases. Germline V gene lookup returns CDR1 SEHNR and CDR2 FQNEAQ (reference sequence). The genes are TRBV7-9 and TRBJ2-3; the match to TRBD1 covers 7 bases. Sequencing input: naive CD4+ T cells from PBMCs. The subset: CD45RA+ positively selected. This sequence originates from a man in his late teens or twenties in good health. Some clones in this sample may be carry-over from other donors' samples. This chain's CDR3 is CASSLERGHTQYF. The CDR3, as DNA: TGTGCCAGCAGCTTAGAGAGGGGGCATACGCAGTATTTT.